These T cell receptor beta chains were read from a single sample in a study of blood T cell repertoires in COVID-19. Assay used: immunoSEQ multiplex PCR; TCRdb lists only in-frame clones, some missing. This table holds fewer than 45,000 clones, roughly 82% found once. The specimen sequenced was peripheral blood. The receptors here all came from a human donor in a cohort sampled during active COVID-19. CDR3s include the opening cysteine and the closing phenylalanine or tryptophan. A D gene is named only where the DNA matches it firmly. A row's size may be missing; if present it is once, few, many or a size class.

j_gene	d_gene	v_gene	abundance	CDR3nt	CDR3aa
TRBJ2-3	TRBD2	TRBV9	NA	TGTGCCAGCAGCGTAGGGCTAGCGGGAGAGGGGTTGTCGGGTACGCAGTATTTT	CASSVGLAGEGLSGTQYF
TRBJ2-7	NA	TRBV6-2/TRBV6-3	NA	TGTGCCAGCAGTCGAGACATCTCCTACGAGCAGTACTTC	CASSRDISYEQYF
TRBJ2-1	TRBD1	TRBV25-1	NA	TGTGCCAGCTCTGGACAGGTTTACAATGAGCAGTTCTTC	CASSGQVYNEQFF
TRBJ2-5	TRBD1	TRBV4-3	NA	TGCGCCAGCAGCCAAGACACGCAGGGGGCAAAGACCCAGTACTTC	CASSQDTQGAKTQYF
TRBJ1-1	NA	TRBV11-3	NA	TGTGCCAGCAGCTTAGCCCCGGGGGAGAAAGCTTTCTTT	CASSLAPGEKAFF
TRBJ1-6	TRBD1	TRBV19	NA	TGTGCCAGTAGCCCCAGGGGGCATGCAGATTCACCCCTCCACTTT	CASSPRGHADSPLHF
TRBJ1-5	TRBD1	TRBV7-9	NA	TGTGCCAGCAGCCCCGACAGGGGCAATCAGCCCCAGCATTTT	CASSPDRGNQPQHF
TRBJ1-1	TRBD1	TRBV6-6	NA	TGTGCCAGCAGTTACAGACAGGGGGCTAAGGACACTGAAGCTTTCTTT	CASSYRQGAKDTEAFF
TRBJ1-6	TRBD1	TRBV18	NA	TGTGCCAGCTCACCACCGCAGGGGGCAAATTCACCCCTCCACTTT	CASSPPQGANSPLHF
TRBJ2-3	TRBD2	TRBV13	NA	TGTGCCAGCAGCCCCAAGGATACTAGCGGGAGTATGACAGATACGCAGTATTTT	CASSPKDTSGSMTDTQYF
TRBJ2-7	TRBD2	TRBV5-1	NA	TGCGCCAGCAGCTTAAGACTAGCGGGAGGAATCTACGAGCAGTACTTC	CASSLRLAGGIYEQYF
TRBJ1-1	NA	TRBV30	NA	TGTGCCTGGAGCCTCACGTCCCGCCGGGCTTTCTTT	CAWSLTSRRAFF
TRBJ2-1	TRBD1	TRBV12-5	once	TGTGCTAGTAGTAGAGGGACAGGGGAAGAAGATGAGCAGTTCTTC	CASSRGTGEEDEQFF
TRBJ2-7	TRBD1	TRBV11-1	NA	TGTGCCAGCAGCCCCAGGACAGGGGAAGGCTACGAGCAGTACTTC	CASSPRTGEGYEQYF
TRBJ2-1	TRBD2	TRBV12-3/TRBV12-4	NA	TGTGCCAGCAGTGCTCCGGGACTAGCGCAGTTCTTC	CASSAPGLAQFF
TRBJ2-3	TRBD1	TRBV6-5	few	TGTGCCAGCAGTTCCCACGCCCAACTATCGGGACAGGCGTTTTTT	CASSSHAQLSGQAFF
TRBJ1-2	NA	TRBV4-1	once	TGCGCCAGCAGCCAGCTGTACAGGGACTATGGCTACACCTTC	CASSQLYRDYGYTF
TRBJ1-5	NA	TRBV4-1	NA	TGCGCCAGCAGCCACCCTCCGCGGGGGGAGCCCCAGCATTTT	CASSHPPRGEPQHF
TRBJ2-2	NA	TRBV2	NA	TGTGCCAGCAGTGGTACTTACCGCGGAGAGCTGTTTTTT	CASSGTYRGELFF
TRBJ1-1	TRBD1	TRBV27	once	TGTGCCAGCAGTACACAGGGGGGGGTTCGGAACACTGAAGCTTTCTTT	CASSTQGGVRNTEAFF
TRBJ2-7	NA	TRBV3-1/TRBV3-2	NA	TGTGCCAGCAGCCACGCCAGCGGGCAGTACTTC	CASSHASGQYF
TRBJ1-1	TRBD1	TRBV10-3	NA	TGTGCCATCGTCCGGGACAGGGGTTCGGGTGAAGCTTTCTTT	CAIVRDRGSGEAFF
TRBJ2-7	TRBD2	TRBV3-1/TRBV3-2	NA	TGTGCCAGCAGCCACCTAGCGGGAGTATACGAGCAGTACTTC	CASSHLAGVYEQYF
TRBJ1-1	NA	TRBV7-2	few	TGTGCCAGCAGCTTAGCCCTTTTTGTGAACACTGAAGCTTTCTTT	CASSLALFVNTEAFF
TRBJ1-1	TRBD1	TRBV6-6	NA	TGTGCCAGCAGACCTACTACAGGGGCTAACACTGAAGCTTTCTTT	CASRPTTGANTEAFF
TRBJ2-7	TRBD1	TRBV7-9	NA	TGTGCCAGCAGCTACTCCGGATTGACAGGGCACGGCGAGCAGTACTTC	CASSYSGLTGHGEQYF
TRBJ2-3	TRBD2	TRBV25-1	once	TGTGCCAGCAGTGAATCGGGGGGTCGAGATACGCAGTATTTT	CASSESGGRDTQYF
TRBJ2-7	TRBD1	TRBV5-6	NA	TGTGCCAGCAGCCAATGGGACAGATACTACGAGCAGTACTTC	CASSQWDRYYEQYF
TRBJ1-2	NA	TRBV10-3	NA	TGTGCCATCGCTGATTATGGGCCCAATCATGGCTACACCTTC	CAIADYGPNHGYTF
TRBJ1-5	NA	TRBV10-1	many	TGCGCCAGCAGTTCTAGAGGGATGAAGCCCCAGCATTTT	CASSSRGMKPQHF
TRBJ2-1	TRBD2	TRBV3-1/TRBV3-2	few	TGTGCCAGCAGCCATGGCGGGAGCTCCTACAATGAGCAGTTCTTC	CASSHGGSSYNEQFF
TRBJ2-7	NA	TRBV7-7	medium-sized	TGTGCTAGCAGCTTACTACGGGAGAGCTCCTACGAGCAGTACTTC	CASSLLRESSYEQYF
TRBJ1-6	NA	TRBV4-3	NA	TGCGCCAGCAGCCAACTATCGACAGCTCCTAATTCACCCCTCCACTTT	CASSQLSTAPNSPLHF
TRBJ1-1	TRBD1	TRBV7-9	NA	TGTGCCAGCAGCCCGGGGACAGGGCCTTCGGGATTAAACACTGAAGCTTTCTTT	CASSPGTGPSGLNTEAFF
TRBJ2-5	TRBD1	TRBV5-1	NA	TGCGCCAGCAGCTTAGGACAGGGGGAAGAGACCCAGTACTTC	CASSLGQGEETQYF
TRBJ2-3	TRBD2	TRBV5-4	NA	TGTGCCAGCAGCACCGGACTAGCGGGAGGGATCCGCACAGATACGCAGTATTTT	CASSTGLAGGIRTDTQYF
TRBJ2-1	TRBD1	TRBV2	NA	TGTGCCAGCAGTGACTCGGCACAGACAGGGGGCTCTTACAATGAGCAGTTCTTC	CASSDSAQTGGSYNEQFF
TRBJ1-5	NA	TRBV18	few	TGTGCCAGCTCACCGGGCAGGGATCAGCCCCAGCATTTT	CASSPGRDQPQHF
TRBJ2-7	NA	TRBV7-9	NA	TGTGCCAGCAGCTTAGGGTGGGAGAGCCCCTACGAGCAGTACTTC	CASSLGWESPYEQYF
TRBJ2-1	TRBD2	TRBV2	NA	TGTGCCAGCAGTGGGGTGCGGGAGGCCTACAATGAGCAGTTCTTC	CASSGVREAYNEQFF
TRBJ1-3	TRBD1	TRBV7-8	NA	TGTGCCAGCAGCTTAGGCCCACCGGGACAGGGAAACACCATATATTTT	CASSLGPPGQGNTIYF
TRBJ1-1	NA	TRBV7-9	NA	TGTGCCAGCAGCCCCCGGGGGGGCCCGAACACTGAAGCTTTCTTT	CASSPRGGPNTEAFF
TRBJ2-7	TRBD1	TRBV7-9	NA	TGTGCCAGCAGCGCCCGGGACAGGGCAAGGTCCGAGCAGTACTTC	CASSARDRARSEQYF
TRBJ2-5	NA	TRBV9	NA	TGTGCCAGCAGCCCCGGGACACAAGAGACCCAGTACTTC	CASSPGTQETQYF
TRBJ2-7	NA	TRBV19	NA	TGTGCCAGTACGTGGGGGCAGGCAGGCTCCTACGAGCAGTACTTC	CASTWGQAGSYEQYF
TRBJ2-4	TRBD2	TRBV6-1	NA	TGTGCCAGCAGTGAGTCCCCTAGCGGGAGGAACATTCAGTACTTC	CASSESPSGRNIQYF
TRBJ1-1	NA	TRBV2	few	TGTGCCAGCAGTGAATTGGGCAGGGGTGGTGAAGCTTTCTTT	CASSELGRGGEAFF
TRBJ1-6	NA	TRBV27	medium-sized	TGTGCCAGCAGTTTAAGCAGGGGAGGGGGTTCACCCCTCCACTTT	CASSLSRGGGSPLHF
TRBJ1-1	NA	TRBV12-3/TRBV12-4	NA	TGTGCCAGCAGTTTAATGAGGGACACTGAAGCTTTCTTT	CASSLMRDTEAFF
TRBJ2-7	NA	TRBV3-1/TRBV3-2	once	TGTGCCAGCAGCCAAGATATGGTTGCGGGGTTAGGCTACGAGCAGTACTTC	CASSQDMVAGLGYEQYF
TRBJ2-7	TRBD1	TRBV6-5	NA	TGTGCCAGCATTCGGGACAGTTACTACGAGCAGTACTTC	CASIRDSYYEQYF
TRBJ2-1	NA	TRBV19	NA	TGTGCCAGTAGTATAACTACTGGTTCAGCCTACAATGAGCAGTTCTTC	CASSITTGSAYNEQFF
TRBJ2-1	TRBD2	TRBV2	NA	TGTGCCAGCAGTGAAGGACTAGCGGGGGAATACAATGAGCAGTTCTTC	CASSEGLAGEYNEQFF
TRBJ2-7	TRBD1	TRBV30	once	TGTGCCTGGCGGGACAGGAGATTTTACGAGCAGTACTTC	CAWRDRRFYEQYF
TRBJ2-5	NA	TRBV11-1	NA	TGTGCCAGCAGCGGATCACTAGCTGCCAGGGAGACCCAGTACTTC	CASSGSLAARETQYF
TRBJ2-1	NA	TRBV19	NA	TGTGCCAGTAGTATTTTAGAGGTAAAGGTTGATGAGCAGTTCTTC	CASSILEVKVDEQFF
TRBJ2-7	NA	TRBV6-1	NA	TGTGCCAGCAGTGAAGGGCAGGGGCGCTACCACGAGCAGTACTTC	CASSEGQGRYHEQYF
TRBJ2-7	TRBD1	TRBV30	NA	TGTGCCTGGAACAGGGACAGGGGGGTATCCTACGAGCAGTACTTC	CAWNRDRGVSYEQYF
TRBJ1-1	NA	TRBV5-4	NA	TGTGCCAGCAGTTATACACCTTTCTTT	CASSYTPFF
TRBJ2-1	TRBD2	TRBV9	NA	TGTGCCAGCAGCGTAGGCGGGAGTAAGGACAATGAGCAGTTCTTC	CASSVGGSKDNEQFF